This passage covers 27 T cell receptor beta chains from one sample sequenced in a study of identical twins. MiXCR, applied by TCRdb to the 5' RACE reads, yields one record per CDR3 protein. The data contain 350,000 to 450,000 distinct CDR3 sequences, roughly 18% of them seen just once; the ten biggest clones take up more than 10%. Sequencing input: naive T cells sorted from blood. Receptors were obtained from a man in his fifties in good health.

This clonotype was seen only a few times. The V call is TRBV5-1, the J call TRBJ1-1; 10 nucleotides line up with TRBD1. This CDR3 is 15 amino acids long. Germline V lookup: CDR1 SGHRS, CDR2 YFSETQ. The V segment lost 4 bases and the J segment 5 bases; nucleotides outside the gene matches: 8. In nucleotides, the CDR3 is TGCGCCAGCAGCACGGAGGGACAGGGGAGGACTGAAGCTTTCTTT. The encoded protein is CASSTEGQGRTEAFF.

Only a few counts were recorded for this clonotype. The chain has TRBV27 and TRBJ2-5, with 9 bases aligning to TRBD2. This CDR3 spans 15 amino acids. Germline V CDR1 and CDR2: MNHEY, SMNVEV (reference sequence). Trimming cost V 4 bases and J 5 bases; bases outside gene matches: 8. The CDR3, as DNA: TGTGCCAGCAGTTCGGGTAGCGGGAGCGTGGAGACCCAGTACTTC. Its translation is CASSSGSGSVETQYF.

This chain connects TRBV6-5 to TRBJ2-2; D unclear. Trimming cost V 0 bases and J 6 bases, with 11 bases left between them. The CDR3 extends over 15 amino acids. Germline assignment: CDR1 MNHEY and CDR2 SVGAGI. CDR3 in DNA: TGTGCCAGCAGTTACTCCTATATTGAGTCCGGGGAGCTGTTTTTT. Its protein product is CASSYSYIESGELFF.

This clonotype was seen repeatedly, ten times or more. This sequence joins TRBV10-3 and TRBJ1-1; TRBD1 matches 9 bases. V shed 6 bases, J shed 2 bases, and the junction held 1 base outside the gene matches. There are 13 residues in the CDR3. Germline CDR1 reads ENHRY; CDR2 reads SYGVKD. This chain's CDR3 is CAIRDRGNTEAFF. CDR3 bases: TGTGCCATCAGGGACAGGGGAAACACTGAAGCTTTCTTT.

In this sample, this clonotype turned up a few times. The J gene is TRBJ2-1, the V gene TRBV5-1, with 7 bases identical to TRBD1. After removal of 4 bases from V and 1 base from J, the junction contained 8 bases not matched to a gene. CDR1 SGHRS and CDR2 YFSETQ come from the germline V gene. The CDR3 runs to 16 residues. The CDR3 is CASSTSGTASYNEQFF. DNA of the CDR3: TGCGCCAGCAGCACCTCCGGGACAGCTTCCTACAATGAGCAGTTCTTC.

The chain is built from TRBV10-3 and TRBJ1-6; 8 bases align to TRBD1. The CDR3 spans 14 residues. The V gene end was trimmed by 3 bases and the J gene end by 6 bases; junction bases not matched to a gene: 1. The germline CDR1 and CDR2 sequences are ENHRY and SYGVKD. This CDR3 is CAISDRGLNSPLHF. The CDR3 DNA sequence: TGTGCCATCAGTGACAGGGGGCTTAATTCACCCCTCCACTTT.

This clonotype was observed many times. The genes are TRBV2 and TRBJ1-1; D unresolved. Germline V lookup: CDR1 SNHLY, CDR2 FYNNEI. Trimming pared 4 bases from V and 1 base from J, leaving 16 bases between. The CDR3 totals 16 residues. DNA for the CDR3: TGTGCCAGCAGTGTCAGAGGGAGGGCCGGGAACACTGAAGCTTTCTTT. Encoded protein: CASSVRGRAGNTEAFF.

The chain employs TRBV7-3 and TRBJ2-1; the D gene is possibly TRBD1 (6 bases). This CDR3 spans 16 amino acids. V gave up 1 base and J gave up 7 bases, with 17 bases separating them. The germline gives CDR1 SGHTA, CDR2 FQGTGA. The CDR3 sequence: CASSLSRDRPINEQFF. The DNA for the CDR3 is TGTGCCAGCAGCTTAAGTCGTGACAGGCCGATTAATGAGCAGTTCTTC.

This clonotype came up many times. The chain is built from TRBV6-2 or TRBV6-3 and TRBJ1-1; D remains unclear. The CDR3 consists of 16 residues. Trimming removed 11 bases at V and 0 bases at J, with 22 bases between. Germline-derived CDR1 and CDR2 are MNHEY and SVGEGT. In nucleotides, the CDR3 is TGTGCCGCTACCCCTCACGGATTAAAGATGAACACTGAAGCTTTCTTT. Its translation is CAATPHGLKMNTEAFF.

The chain couples TRBV19 to TRBJ2-7; D is perhaps TRBD1 (6 bases). The CDR3 runs to 15 residues. Trimming removed 7 bases at V and 2 bases at J, with 18 bases between. Germline CDR1 LNHDA, CDR2 SQIVND (reference sequence). CDR3 residues: CASTPTGTRTYEQYF. CDR3 coding DNA: TGTGCCAGTACCCCAACAGGGACCCGTACCTACGAGCAGTACTTC.

J is TRBJ2-7 and V is TRBV23-1; the D gene is possibly TRBD1 (6 bases). TRBV23-1 qualifies as an ORF whose function is uncertain. V lost 2 bases and J 0 bases, leaving 14 bases between the germline ends. CDR3 length: 16 residues. The DNA for the CDR3 is TGCGCCAGCAGTCAAAAGACAGGCGCCAGCTCCTACGAGCAGTACTTC. Translating it yields CASSQKTGASSYEQYF.

In its sample, this clonotype was seen many times. This chain links TRBV6-2 or TRBV6-3 with TRBJ2-1; D gene uncertain. The CDR3 has 13 amino acids. Trimming removed 7 bases at V and 5 bases at J, with 12 bases between. CDR1 is MNHEY and CDR2 is SVGEGT in the germline V gene. The CDR3 DNA reads TGTGCCAGCACTCTAGGGAACAACAATGAGCAGTTCTTC. This gives the protein CASTLGNNNEQFF.

Ten or more counts support this clonotype. The chain has TRBV10-3 and TRBJ2-1, with 13 positions matching TRBD2. CDR1 ENHRY and CDR2 SYGVKD come from the germline V gene. V dropped 9 bases and J dropped 7; count of bases not matched to a gene: 3. The CDR3 length is 13 residues. This CDR3 is CAIGLAGVNEQFF. The CDR3 region has the DNA TGTGCCATAGGACTAGCGGGGGTAAATGAGCAGTTCTTC.

This chain uses TRBV7-2 with TRBJ1-1; D is undetermined. This CDR3 spans 14 amino acids. CDR1 is SGHTA and CDR2 is FQGNSA in the germline V gene. Trimming pared 4 bases from V and 1 base from J, leaving 10 bases between. The CDR3 sequence is CASSSGLENTEAFF. The CDR3 bases are TGTGCCAGCAGCTCAGGATTGGAGAACACTGAAGCTTTCTTT.

This clonotype was seen a handful of times. CDR3 loop: CASTEQGDSYEQYF. In nucleotides, the CDR3 is TGCGCCAGCACTGAACAGGGGGACTCCTACGAGCAGTACTTC. The chain has TRBV4-3 and TRBJ2-7; TRBD1 aligns across 8 bases. The ends lost 7 bases at V and 0 bases at J; junction bases unmatched: 5. This CDR3 contains 14 residues. The germline V gene has CDR1 LGHNA and CDR2 YSLEER.

This clonotype has ten or more counts. This chain links TRBV18 with TRBJ2-1, with D perhaps TRBD1 (6 bases). The V end lost 5 bases, the J end lost 7 bases, and 12 bases lay between the germline ends. The CDR3 extends over 13 amino acids. The germline gives CDR1 KGHSH, CDR2 LQKENI. CDR3 bases: TGTGCCAGCTCAAACGGGACACGAAATGAGCAGTTCTTC. Encoded protein: CASSNGTRNEQFF.

The V call is TRBV7-9, the J call TRBJ1-1; D is unclear. There are 13 residues in the CDR3. With 1 base removed from V and 6 bases from J, the gap between germline ends came to 9 bases. The germline CDR1 and CDR2 sequences are SEHNR and FQNEAQ (reference sequence). The CDR3 sequence: CASSLGVAAEAFF. For the CDR3, the DNA is TGTGCCAGCAGCTTAGGAGTCGCAGCTGAAGCTTTCTTT. The complete variable domain, with remaining parts taken from reference TRBV7-9 and TRBJ1-1, reads DTGVSQNPRHKITKRGQNVTFRCDPISEHNRLYWYRQTLGQGPEFLTYFQNEAQLEKSRLLSDRFSAERPKGSFSTLEIQRTEQGDSAMYLCASSLGVAAEAFFGQGTRLTVV.

The rearrangement links TRBV6-1 to TRBJ2-7; a weak D match, TRBD1 (6 bases). The V gene's germline CDR1 is MNHNS and CDR2 SASEGT. Between the trimmed V and J ends, which lost 6 bases and 8 bases, there was a span of 14 bases. CDR3 length: 12 amino acids. This CDR3 is CASRRGRGKQYF. The CDR3, as DNA: TGTGCCAGCAGACGCGGAAGGGGGAAGCAGTACTTC.

This clonotype has a count of ten or more. The chain recombines TRBV9 with TRBJ1-1; perhaps TRBD1 as D (5 bases). The germline gives CDR1 SGDLS, CDR2 YYNGEE. The CDR3 is 15 residues long. Trimming stripped 0 bases from V and 0 bases from J, with 9 bases between. This chain's CDR3 is CASSVVRALNTEAFF. CDR3 in DNA: TGTGCCAGCAGCGTAGTCAGGGCTCTGAACACTGAAGCTTTCTTT.

Details on this clonotype: With a much larger clone just one base away, this may be a read error. This chain uses TRBV20-1 with TRBJ1-2; 9 bases agree with TRBD1. The CDR3 consists of 13 residues. V gave up 3 bases and J gave up 5 bases; unmatched junction bases: 4. Germline V lookup: CDR1 DFQATT, CDR2 SNEGSKA (reference sequence). The CDR3 DNA reads as TGCAGTGCTAGCGTGGGGACAGGGTATGGCTACACCTTC. Residues: CSASVGTGYGYTF.

The J gene is TRBJ2-3, the V gene TRBV7-9; no reliable D call. The V gene's germline CDR1 is SEHNR and CDR2 FQNEAQ (reference sequence). Trimming cost V 8 bases and J 2 bases, with 5 bases left between them. This CDR3 contains 11 residues. The CDR3 sequence: CASGTTDTQYF. DNA for the CDR3: TGTGCCAGCGGAACCACAGATACGCAGTATTTT.

This clonotype was counted between two and nine times. The V gene is TRBV7-2, the J gene TRBJ1-1; D unclear. Germline CDR1 is SGHTA and CDR2 is FQGNSA. Deletions cut 6 bases from V and 6 bases from J, with 17 bases between. The CDR3 spans 14 residues. The CDR3 sequence: CASRYPTEGSEAFF. DNA for the CDR3: TGTGCCAGCAGATATCCCACAGAGGGTTCTGAAGCTTTCTTT.

This clonotype was picked up one time. This sequence joins TRBV24-1 and TRBJ2-3, with D unresolved. The CDR3 sequence is 13 residues long. Germline V lookup: CDR1 KGHDR, CDR2 SFDVKD. Trimming cost V 0 bases and J 1 base, with 1 base left between them. CDR3 bases: TGTGCCACCAGTGATTTGGGCACAGATACGCAGTATTTT. Translated, it gives CATSDLGTDTQYF.

The gene calls are TRBV11-1 and TRBJ2-7; D unclear. Trimming stripped 4 bases from V and 3 bases from J, with 13 bases between. Germline loops: CDR1 SGHAT, CDR2 FQDESV (reference sequence). CDR3 length: 14 amino acids. The DNA of the CDR3 is TGTGCCAGCAGCTCACTGAAATCCGGCTACGAGCAGTACTTC. Translation gives CASSSLKSGYEQYF.

CDR3 in amino acids: CASSLVRGADTDTQYF. CDR3 DNA: TGCGCCAGCAGCTTGGTAAGGGGGGCGGACACAGATACGCAGTATTTT. The V and J genes are TRBV5-1 and TRBJ2-3; perhaps D is TRBD1 or TRBD2 (6 bases each). Germline values: CDR1 SGHRS, CDR2 YFSETQ. Trimming pared 0 bases from V and 2 bases from J, leaving 13 bases between. This CDR3 is built from 16 residues.

This clonotype has just a few counts. The CDR3 sequence: CSGGQGGYEQYF. The CDR3 nucleotides read TGCAGCGGGGGACAGGGCGGCTACGAGCAGTACTTC. The gene calls are TRBV20-1 and TRBJ2-7; 9 bases are a match to TRBD1. The CDR3 sequence is 12 residues long. The germline gives CDR1 DFQATT, CDR2 SNEGSKA (reference sequence).

This clonotype was seen a few times. This chain joins TRBV5-1 and TRBJ2-3; 9 nucleotides line up with TRBD2. The CDR3 runs 14 residues. Germline lookup yields CDR1 SGHRS and CDR2 YFSETQ. Trimming cost V 3 bases and J 1 base; bases outside gene matches: 0. CDR3 in DNA: TGCGCCAGCAGCTGGACTAGCGGCACAGATACGCAGTATTTT. It specifies CASSWTSGTDTQYF.